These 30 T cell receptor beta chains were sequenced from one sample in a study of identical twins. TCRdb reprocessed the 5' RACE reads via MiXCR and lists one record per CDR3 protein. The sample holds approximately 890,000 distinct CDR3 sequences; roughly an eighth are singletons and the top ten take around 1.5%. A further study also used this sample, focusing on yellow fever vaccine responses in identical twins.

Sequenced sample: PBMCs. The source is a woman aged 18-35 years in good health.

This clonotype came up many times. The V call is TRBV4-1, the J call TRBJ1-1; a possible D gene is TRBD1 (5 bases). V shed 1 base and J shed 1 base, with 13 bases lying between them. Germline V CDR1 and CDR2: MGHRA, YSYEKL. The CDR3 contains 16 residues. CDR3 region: CASSQARYRRNTEAFF. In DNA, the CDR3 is TGCGCCAGCAGCCAAGCCCGGTACAGGAGGAACACTGAAGCTTTCTTT.

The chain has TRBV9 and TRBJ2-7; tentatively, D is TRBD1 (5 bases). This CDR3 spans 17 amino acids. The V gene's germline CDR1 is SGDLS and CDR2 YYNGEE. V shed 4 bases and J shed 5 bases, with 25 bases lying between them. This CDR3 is CASSLEKGKSQNDEQYV. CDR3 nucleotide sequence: TGTGCCAGCAGCCTCGAAAAGGGGAAATCACAGAACGACGAGCAGTACGTC.

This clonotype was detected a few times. The CDR3 nucleotides read TGCGCCAGCAGCTTGTACAGGGTGGGCACAGATACGCAGTATTTT. Translated: CASSLYRVGTDTQYF. The J gene is TRBJ2-3, the V gene TRBV5-1; maybe TRBD1 (6 bases). The CDR3 has 15 amino acids. Deletions cut 1 base from V and 1 base from J, with 10 bases between. Germline V CDR1 and CDR2: SGHRS, YFSETQ.

The CDR3 spells CASSERDHPYEQYF. CDR3 sequence (DNA): TGTGCCAGCAGTGAGAGGGACCACCCCTACGAGCAGTACTTC. The chain couples TRBV12-3 or TRBV12-4 to TRBJ2-7; D possibly uses TRBD1 or TRBD2 (5 bases each). This CDR3 spans 14 amino acids. Trimming took 5 bases from V and 2 from J, leaving 13 bases between them.

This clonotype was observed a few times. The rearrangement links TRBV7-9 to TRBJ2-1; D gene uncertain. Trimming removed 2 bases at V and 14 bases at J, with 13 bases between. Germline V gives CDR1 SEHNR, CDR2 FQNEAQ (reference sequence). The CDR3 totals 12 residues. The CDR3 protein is CASSLFQSLKFF. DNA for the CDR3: TGTGCCAGCAGCTTATTTCAATCCCTTAAGTTCTTC.

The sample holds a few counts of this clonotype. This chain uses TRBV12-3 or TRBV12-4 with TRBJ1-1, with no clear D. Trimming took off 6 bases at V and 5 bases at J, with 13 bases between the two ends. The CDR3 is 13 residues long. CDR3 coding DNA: TGTGCCAGCAGAAGGATGGAAAGTACTGAAGCTTTCTTT. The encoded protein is CASRRMESTEAFF.

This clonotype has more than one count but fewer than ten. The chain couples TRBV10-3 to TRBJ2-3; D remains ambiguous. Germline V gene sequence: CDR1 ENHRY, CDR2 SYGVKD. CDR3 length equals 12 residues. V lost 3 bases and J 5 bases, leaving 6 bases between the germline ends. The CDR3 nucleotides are TGTGCCATCAGTGAACGAGGAGATACGCAGTATTTT. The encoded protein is CAISERGDTQYF.

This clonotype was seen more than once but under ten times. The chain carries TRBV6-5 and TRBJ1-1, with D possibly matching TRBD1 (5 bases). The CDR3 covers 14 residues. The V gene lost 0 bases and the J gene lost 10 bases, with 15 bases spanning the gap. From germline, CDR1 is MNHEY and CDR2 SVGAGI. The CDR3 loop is CASSYSSQGGAAFF. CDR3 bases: TGTGCCAGCAGTTACTCGAGTCAGGGTGGGGCAGCTTTCTTT.

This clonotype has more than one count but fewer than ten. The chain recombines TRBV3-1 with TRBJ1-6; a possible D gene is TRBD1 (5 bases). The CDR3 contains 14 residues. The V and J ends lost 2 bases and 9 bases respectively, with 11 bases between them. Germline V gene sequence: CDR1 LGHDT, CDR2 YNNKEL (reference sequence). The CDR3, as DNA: TGTGCCAGCAGCCAAAAAAGCGGGGCTTCACCCCTCCACTTT. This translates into CASSQKSGASPLHF.

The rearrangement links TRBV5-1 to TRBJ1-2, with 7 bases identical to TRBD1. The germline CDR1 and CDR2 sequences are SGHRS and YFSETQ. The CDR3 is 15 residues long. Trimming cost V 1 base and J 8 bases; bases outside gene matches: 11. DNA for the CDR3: TGCGCCAGCAGCTTGCTGACAGGGACTTCTCACGGCTACACCTTC. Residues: CASSLLTGTSHGYTF.

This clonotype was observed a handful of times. Here the CDR3 reads CASDSTGELFF. CDR3 DNA: TGTGCCAGCGATAGCACCGGGGAGCTGTTTTTT. This chain links TRBV7-9 with TRBJ2-2; D not certain. Trimming removed 8 bases at V and 4 bases at J, with 5 bases between. The CDR3 runs to 11 residues. CDR1 is SEHNR, CDR2 FQNEAQ, per germline (reference sequence).

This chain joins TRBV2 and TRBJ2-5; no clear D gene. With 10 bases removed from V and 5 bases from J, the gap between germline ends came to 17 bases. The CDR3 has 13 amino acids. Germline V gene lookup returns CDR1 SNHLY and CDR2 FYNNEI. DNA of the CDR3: TGTGCCACCAACCGCCGCCAGGCGGAGACCCAGTACTTC. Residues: CATNRRQAETQYF.

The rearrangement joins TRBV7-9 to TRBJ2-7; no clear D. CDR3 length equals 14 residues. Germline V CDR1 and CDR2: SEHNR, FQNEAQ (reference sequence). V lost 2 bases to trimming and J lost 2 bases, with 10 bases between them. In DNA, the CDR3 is TGTGCCAGCAGCTTAAGTGCGATCGCCTACGAGCAGTACGTC. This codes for CASSLSAIAYEQYV.

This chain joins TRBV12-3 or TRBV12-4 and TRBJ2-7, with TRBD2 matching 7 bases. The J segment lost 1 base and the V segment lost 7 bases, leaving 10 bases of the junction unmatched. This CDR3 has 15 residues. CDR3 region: CASTPVASGSYEQYF. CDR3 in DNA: TGTGCCAGCACCCCCGTAGCTAGCGGATCCTACGAGCAGTACTTC.

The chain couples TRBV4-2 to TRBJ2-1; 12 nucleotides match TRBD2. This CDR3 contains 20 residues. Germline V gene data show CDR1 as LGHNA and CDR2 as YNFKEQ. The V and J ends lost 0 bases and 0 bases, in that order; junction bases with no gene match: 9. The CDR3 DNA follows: TGTGCCAGCAGCCAAGATCTAGCGGGAGGGATAAAATTCTCCTACAATGAGCAGTTCTTC. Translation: CASSQDLAGGIKFSYNEQFF.

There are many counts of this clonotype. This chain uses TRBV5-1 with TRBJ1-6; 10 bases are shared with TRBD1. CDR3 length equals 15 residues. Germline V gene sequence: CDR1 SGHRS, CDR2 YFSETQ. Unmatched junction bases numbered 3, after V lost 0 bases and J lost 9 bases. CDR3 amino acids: CASSLGTGGVSPLHF. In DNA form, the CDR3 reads TGCGCCAGCAGCTTGGGGACAGGGGGTGTTTCACCCCTCCACTTT.

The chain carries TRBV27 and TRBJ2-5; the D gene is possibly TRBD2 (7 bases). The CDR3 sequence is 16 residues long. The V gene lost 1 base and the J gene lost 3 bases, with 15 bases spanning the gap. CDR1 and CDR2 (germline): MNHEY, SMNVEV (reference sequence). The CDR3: CASSLFGGADEETQYF. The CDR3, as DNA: TGTGCCAGCAGTTTATTTGGGGGGGCCGATGAAGAGACCCAGTACTTC.

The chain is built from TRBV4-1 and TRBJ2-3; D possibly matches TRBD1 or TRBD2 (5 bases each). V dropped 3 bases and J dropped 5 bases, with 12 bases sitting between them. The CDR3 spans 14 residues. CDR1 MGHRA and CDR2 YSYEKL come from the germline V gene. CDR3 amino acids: CASSQPPGGDTQYF. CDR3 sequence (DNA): TGCGCCAGCAGCCAGCCCCCTGGGGGAGATACGCAGTATTTT.

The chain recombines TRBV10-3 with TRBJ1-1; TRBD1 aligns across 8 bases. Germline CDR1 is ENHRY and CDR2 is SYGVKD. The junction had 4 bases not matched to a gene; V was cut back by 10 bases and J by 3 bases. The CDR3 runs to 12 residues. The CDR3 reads CATGTGDTEAFF. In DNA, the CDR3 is TGTGCCACCGGGACAGGAGACACTGAAGCTTTCTTT.

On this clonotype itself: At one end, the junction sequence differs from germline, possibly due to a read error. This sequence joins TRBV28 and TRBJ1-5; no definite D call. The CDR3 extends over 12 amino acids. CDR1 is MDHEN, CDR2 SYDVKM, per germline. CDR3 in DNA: TGTGCCAGAAGTTTTTTAAATCAGCCCCAGCATTTT. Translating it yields CARSFLNQPQHF.

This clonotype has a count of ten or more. CDR3 bases: TGTGCCAGCAGCCTCTACGGGGGTAGCACAGATACGCAGTATTTT. Its protein product is CASSLYGGSTDTQYF. The rearrangement joins TRBV7-9 to TRBJ2-3; perhaps TRBD2 as D (6 bases). There are 15 residues in the CDR3. Germline loops: CDR1 SEHNR, CDR2 FQNEAQ (reference sequence). Trimming took off 5 bases at V and 0 bases at J, with 12 bases between the two ends.

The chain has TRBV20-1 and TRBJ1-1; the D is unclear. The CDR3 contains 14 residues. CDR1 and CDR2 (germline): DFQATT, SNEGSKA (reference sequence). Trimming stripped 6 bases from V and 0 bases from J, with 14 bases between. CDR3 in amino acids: CSAADYRLNTEAFF. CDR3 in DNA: TGCAGTGCCGCTGACTACAGACTGAACACTGAAGCTTTCTTT.

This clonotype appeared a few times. The CDR3: CSARELAGNEQFF. The CDR3 bases are TGCAGTGCTAGGGAATTAGCGGGGAATGAGCAGTTCTTC. The rearrangement joins TRBV20-1 to TRBJ2-1; 8 bases align to TRBD2. Germline assignment: CDR1 DFQATT and CDR2 SNEGSKA (reference sequence). The trim removed 3 bases at V and 7 bases at J, leaving 5 bases unmatched. The CDR3 contains 13 residues.

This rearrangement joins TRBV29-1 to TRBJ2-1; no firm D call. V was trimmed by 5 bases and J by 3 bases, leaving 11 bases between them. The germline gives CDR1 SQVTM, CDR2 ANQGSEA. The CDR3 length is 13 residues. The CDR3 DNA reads TGCAGCGTTTGGTCGGCGGACTACAATGAGCAGTTCTTC. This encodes CSVWSADYNEQFF.

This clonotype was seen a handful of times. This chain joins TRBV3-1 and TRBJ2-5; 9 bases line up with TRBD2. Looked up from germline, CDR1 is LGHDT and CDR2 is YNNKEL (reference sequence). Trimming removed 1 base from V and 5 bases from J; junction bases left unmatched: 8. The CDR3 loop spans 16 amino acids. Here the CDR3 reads CASSQARGGIWETQYF. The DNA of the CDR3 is TGTGCCAGCAGCCAAGCGCGGGGGGGCATCTGGGAGACCCAGTACTTC.

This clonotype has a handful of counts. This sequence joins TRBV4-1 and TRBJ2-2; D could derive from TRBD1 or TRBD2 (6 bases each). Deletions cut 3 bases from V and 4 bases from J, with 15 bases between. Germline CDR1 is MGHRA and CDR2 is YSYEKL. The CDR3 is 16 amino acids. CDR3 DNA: TGCGCCAGCAGCCATGGTGCAGGGGAGGTCACCGGGGAGCTGTTTTTT. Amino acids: CASSHGAGEVTGELFF.

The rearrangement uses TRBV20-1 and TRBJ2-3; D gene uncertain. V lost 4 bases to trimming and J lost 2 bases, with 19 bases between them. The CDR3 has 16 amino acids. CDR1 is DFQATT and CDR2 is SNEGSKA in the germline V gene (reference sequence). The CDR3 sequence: CSATLVSYRDTDTQYF. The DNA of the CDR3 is TGCAGTGCTACCCTGGTGTCTTACCGAGACACAGATACGCAGTATTTT.

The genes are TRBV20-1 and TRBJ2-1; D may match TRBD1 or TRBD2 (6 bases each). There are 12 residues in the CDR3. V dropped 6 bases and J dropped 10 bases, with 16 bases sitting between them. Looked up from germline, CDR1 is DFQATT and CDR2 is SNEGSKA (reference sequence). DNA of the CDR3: TGCAGTGCAGAGTGGGGGGCCAAAGAGCAGTTCTTC. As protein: CSAEWGAKEQFF.

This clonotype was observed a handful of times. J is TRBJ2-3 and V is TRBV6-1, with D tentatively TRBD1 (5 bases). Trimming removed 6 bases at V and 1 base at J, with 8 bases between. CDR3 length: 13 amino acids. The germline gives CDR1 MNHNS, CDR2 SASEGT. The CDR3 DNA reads TGTGCCAGCAGAAGCAGGGGCACAGATACGCAGTATTTT. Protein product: CASRSRGTDTQYF.

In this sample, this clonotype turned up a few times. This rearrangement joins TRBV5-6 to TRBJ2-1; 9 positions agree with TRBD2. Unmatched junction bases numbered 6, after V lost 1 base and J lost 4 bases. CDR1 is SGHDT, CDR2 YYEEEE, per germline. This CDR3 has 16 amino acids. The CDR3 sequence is CASSLFLSGGYNEQFF. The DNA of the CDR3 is TGTGCCAGCAGCTTGTTCCTTAGCGGGGGTTACAATGAGCAGTTCTTC.